This is a list of T cell receptor beta chains from one sample in a study of T-cell memory formation after mild COVID-19. TCRdb reanalysed the 5' RACE reads using MiXCR and keeps one entry per CDR3 protein. The sample has almost 350,000 distinct CDR3 sequences; around 20% are singletons. The sequenced sample was PBMCs or a T cell subset sorted from them (not recorded which). These receptors were collected from a man younger than 30 who had mild COVID-19 (a few samples of this study predate the infection). Cell type and time point are not known. CDR3s include the opening cysteine and the closing phenylalanine or tryptophan.

>TRBV13
CASSVTGVRTLTEAFF
>TRBV5-1
CASSRRTGQYSYEQYF
>TRBV5-6
CASSFPREETQYF
>TRBV7-9
CASSPNRGREQFF
>TRBV4-2
CASSQRTGSGNTIYF
>TRBV10-3
CAISEPTGQETQYF
>TRBV15
CATKGGRMNTEAFF
>TRBV12-3/TRBV12-4
CASSLGWTSGGALPSNTGELFF
>TRBV20-1
CSASEGSSYEQYF
>TRBV4-1
CASSQEGGNTIYF
>TRBV6-5
CASTIGGFYGYTF
>TRBV6-2/TRBV6-3
CASSWGASTFTDTQYF
>TRBV12-3/TRBV12-4
CASSLAGTGNFYGYTF
>TRBV4-2
CASSQDIGGMRETQYF
>TRBV25-1
CASRGGQYTGELFF
>TRBV27
CATGLAGATDTQYF